One and the same sample provided the 4 T cell receptor beta chains below, sequenced in a study of cytomegalovirus exposure and HLA in healthy donors. Amplification used 60 Vbeta primers and 13 Jbeta primers. Assay used: immunoSEQ multiplex PCR; TCRdb lists only in-frame clones, some missing. The sample records approximately 170,000 clones, about 64% being singletons. Source material: PBMCs. These receptors originate from a man aged 45 to 65 in good health and CMV-seronegative.

This rearrangement joins TRBV7-8 to TRBJ2-3, with 9 bases lining up with TRBD1. The CDR3 covers 12 residues. V lost 5 bases, J lost 14 bases, and 8 bases stayed unmatched. The germline V gene encodes CDR1 SGHVS and CDR2 FQNEAQ. CDR3: CASSPGTGKRYF. The CDR3 coding sequence is TGTGCCAGCAGCCCAGGGACAGGGAAAAGGTATTTT.

The gene calls are TRBV5-1 and TRBJ1-6; D is uncertain. The V end was cut by 0 bases, the J end by 7 bases, with 11 bases between. This CDR3 spans 15 amino acids. Looked up from germline, CDR1 is SGHRS and CDR2 is YFSETQ. The CDR3 DNA reads TGCGCCAGCAGCTTGGCTCCGGGGTTAAATTCACCCCTCCACTTT. This encodes CASSLAPGLNSPLHF.

This chain joins TRBV11-3 and TRBJ1-1; D unclear. Germline assignment: CDR1 SGHNT and CDR2 YENEEA. V was shortened by 2 bases and J by 1 base, with 5 bases between the two germline ends. The CDR3 spans 13 residues. The CDR3, as DNA: TGTGCCAGCAGCTTAAGCCCGAACACTGAAGCTTTCTTT. Translating gives CASSLSPNTEAFF.

The chain couples TRBV7-2 to TRBJ1-1; D gene uncertain. With 0 bases removed from V and 7 bases from J, the gap between germline ends came to 12 bases. The CDR3 consists of 14 residues. Germline V gene sequence: CDR1 SGHTA, CDR2 FQGNSA. The CDR3 DNA reads as TGTGCCAGCAGCTTAGCGCGGCCTACCCTTGAAGCTTTCTTT. Translating gives CASSLARPTLEAFF.